Sequencing of this T cell receptor (beta chain) was carried out in a study of CD8+ T cells in alopecia areata. Study results and caveats: Only a single nonresponder existed, so baseline CD8+ expansion links stay unclear.

This clone was observed a few times. Its antigen remains unknown. V lost 6 bases and J lost 1, with 12 bases in between. In germline, CDR1 is SQVTM, CDR2 ANQGSEA. The CDR3 loop spans 13 amino acids. Treatment in this sample: oral pan-JAK inhibitor, 5-10 mg twice daily. Sequencing used cDNA as its template, made by extracting RNA and reverse transcribing it. Generated by immunoSEQ multiplex PCR, the TCRdb table keeps only in-frame clones and is missing some. The sample has around 70,000 clones, around 30% seen once. The input for sequencing was CD8+ T cells sorted from blood, taken at week 4, from a patient treated with tofacitinib. V and J are TRBV29-1 and TRBJ1-1; a possible D gene is TRBD1 (5 bases). The sequence came from a human donor with alopecia areata. The CDR3 protein is CSVVGEWNTEAFF. CDR3 sequence (DNA): TGCAGCGTGGTGGGGGAATGGAACACTGAAGCTTTCTTT.